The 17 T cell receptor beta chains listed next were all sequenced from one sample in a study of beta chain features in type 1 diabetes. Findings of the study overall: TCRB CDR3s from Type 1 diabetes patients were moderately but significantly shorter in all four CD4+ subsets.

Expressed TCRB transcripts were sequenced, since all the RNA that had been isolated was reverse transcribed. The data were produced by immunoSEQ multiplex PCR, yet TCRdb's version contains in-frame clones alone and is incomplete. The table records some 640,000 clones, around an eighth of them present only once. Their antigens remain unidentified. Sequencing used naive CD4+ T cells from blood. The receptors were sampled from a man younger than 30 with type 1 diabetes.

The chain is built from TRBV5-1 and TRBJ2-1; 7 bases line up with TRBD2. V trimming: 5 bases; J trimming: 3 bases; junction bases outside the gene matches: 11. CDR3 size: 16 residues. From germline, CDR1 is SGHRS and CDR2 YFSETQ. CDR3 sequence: CASSSGTTRVYNEQFF. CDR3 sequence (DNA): TGCGCCAGCAGTTCCGGGACTACTCGGGTCTACAATGAGCAGTTCTTC.

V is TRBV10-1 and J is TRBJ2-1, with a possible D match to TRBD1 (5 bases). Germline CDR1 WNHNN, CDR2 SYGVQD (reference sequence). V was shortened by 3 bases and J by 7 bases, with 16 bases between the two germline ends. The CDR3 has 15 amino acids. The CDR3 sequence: CASSEVAAGNNEQFF. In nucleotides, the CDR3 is TGCGCCAGCAGTGAAGTGGCGGCAGGGAATAATGAGCAGTTCTTC.

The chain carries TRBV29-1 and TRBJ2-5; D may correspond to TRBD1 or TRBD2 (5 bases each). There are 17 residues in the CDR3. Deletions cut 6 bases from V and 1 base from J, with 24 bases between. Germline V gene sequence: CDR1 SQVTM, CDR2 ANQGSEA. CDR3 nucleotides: TGCAGCGTGTGGGGGTGGAGCGTACGGGGATTCCAAGAGACCCAGTACTTC. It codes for CSVWGWSVRGFQETQYF.

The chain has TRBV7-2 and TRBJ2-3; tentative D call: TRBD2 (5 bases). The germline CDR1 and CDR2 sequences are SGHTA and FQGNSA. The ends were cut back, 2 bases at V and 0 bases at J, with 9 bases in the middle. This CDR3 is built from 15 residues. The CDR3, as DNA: TGTGCCAGCAGCTTACGCGGGTTAAGCACAGATACGCAGTATTTT. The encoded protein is CASSLRGLSTDTQYF.

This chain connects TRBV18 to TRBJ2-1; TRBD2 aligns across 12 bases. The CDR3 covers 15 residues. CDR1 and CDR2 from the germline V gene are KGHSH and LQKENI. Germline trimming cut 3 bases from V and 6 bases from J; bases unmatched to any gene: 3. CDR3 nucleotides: TGTGCCAGCTCACCTGGACTAGCGGGGATCAATGAGCAGTTCTTC. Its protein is CASSPGLAGINEQFF. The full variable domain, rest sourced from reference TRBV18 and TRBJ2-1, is NAGVMQNPRHLVRRRGQEARLRCSPMKGHSHVYWYRQLPEEGLKFMVYLQKENIIDESGMPKERFSAEFPKEGPSILRIQQVVRGDSAAYFCASSPGLAGINEQFFGPGTRLTVL.

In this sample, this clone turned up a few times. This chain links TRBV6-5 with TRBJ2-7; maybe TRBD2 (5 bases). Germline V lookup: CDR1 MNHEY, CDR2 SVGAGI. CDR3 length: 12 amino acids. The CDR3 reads CASSRTPYEQYF. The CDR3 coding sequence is TGTGCGAGCTCCCGGACTCCTTACGAGCAGTACTTC.

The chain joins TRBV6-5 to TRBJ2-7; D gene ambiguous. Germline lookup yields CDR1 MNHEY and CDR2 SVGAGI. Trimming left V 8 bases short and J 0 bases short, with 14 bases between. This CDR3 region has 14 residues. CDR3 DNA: TGTGCCAGCTCCATACAGCGCCACTCCTACGAGCAGTACTTC. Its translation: CASSIQRHSYEQYF.

This chain's CDR3 is CASSEIRELNEQFF. CDR3 DNA: TGTGCCAGCAGTGAGATTCGGGAGCTCAATGAGCAGTTCTTC. V is TRBV2 and J is TRBJ2-1; possibly TRBD2 for D (6 bases). The CDR3 spans 14 residues. V lost 3 bases to trimming and J lost 6 bases, with 12 bases between them. The V gene's germline CDR1 is SNHLY and CDR2 FYNNEI.

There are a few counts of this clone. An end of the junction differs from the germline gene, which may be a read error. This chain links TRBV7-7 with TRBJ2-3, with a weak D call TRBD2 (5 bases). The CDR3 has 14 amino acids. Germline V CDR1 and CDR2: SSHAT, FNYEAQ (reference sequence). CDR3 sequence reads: CASSLAPWEDTQYF. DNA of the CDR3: TGTGCTAGCAGCTTAGCCCCTTGGGAGGATACGCAGTATTTT.

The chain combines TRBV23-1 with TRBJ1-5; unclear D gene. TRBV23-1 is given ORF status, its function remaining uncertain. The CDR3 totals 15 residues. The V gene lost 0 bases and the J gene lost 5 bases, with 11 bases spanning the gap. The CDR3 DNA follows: TGCGCCAGCAGTCAATCTCGCCTGCCGGATCAGCCCCAGCATTTT. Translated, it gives CASSQSRLPDQPQHF.

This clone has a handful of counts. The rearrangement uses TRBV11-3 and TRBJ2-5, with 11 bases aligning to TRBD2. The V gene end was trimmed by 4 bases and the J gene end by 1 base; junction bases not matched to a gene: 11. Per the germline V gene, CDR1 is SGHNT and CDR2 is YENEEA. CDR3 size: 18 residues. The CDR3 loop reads CASSSSGRLGGSQETQYF. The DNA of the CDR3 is TGTGCCAGCAGCTCTAGCGGGAGGCTGGGAGGGTCCCAAGAGACCCAGTACTTC.

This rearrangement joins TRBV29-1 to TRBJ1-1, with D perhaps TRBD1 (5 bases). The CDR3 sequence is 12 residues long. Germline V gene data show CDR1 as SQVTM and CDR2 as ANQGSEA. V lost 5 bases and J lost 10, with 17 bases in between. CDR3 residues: CSVHYGGGRAFF. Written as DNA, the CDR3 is TGCAGCGTTCACTACGGCGGGGGTCGAGCTTTCTTT.

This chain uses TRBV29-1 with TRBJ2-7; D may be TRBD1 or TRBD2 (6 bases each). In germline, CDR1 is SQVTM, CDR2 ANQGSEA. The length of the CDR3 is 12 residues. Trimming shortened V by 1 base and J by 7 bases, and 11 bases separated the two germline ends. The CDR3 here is CSVEARGGEQYF. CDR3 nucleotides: TGCAGCGTTGAAGCCAGGGGAGGTGAGCAGTACTTC.

DNA for the CDR3: TGTGCCAGCCGGGGGACAGGTCGGGCCAAAAACATTCAGTACTTC. This translates into CASRGTGRAKNIQYF. This chain joins TRBV6-5 and TRBJ2-4; TRBD1 matches 8 bases. V lost 8 bases, J lost 1 base, and 7 bases stayed unmatched. Germline CDR1 reads MNHEY; CDR2 reads SVGAGI. The length of the CDR3 is 15 residues.

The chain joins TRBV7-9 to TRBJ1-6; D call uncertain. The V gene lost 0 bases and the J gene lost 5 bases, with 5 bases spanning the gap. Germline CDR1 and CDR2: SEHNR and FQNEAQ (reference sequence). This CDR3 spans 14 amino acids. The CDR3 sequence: CASSLAIHNSPLHF. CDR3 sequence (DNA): TGTGCCAGCAGCTTAGCGATTCATAATTCACCCCTCCACTTT.

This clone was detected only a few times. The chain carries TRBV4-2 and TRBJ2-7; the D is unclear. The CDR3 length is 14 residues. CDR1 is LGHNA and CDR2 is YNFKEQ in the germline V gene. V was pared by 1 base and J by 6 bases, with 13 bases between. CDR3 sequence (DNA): TGTGCCAGCAGCCAAGGGGGTCAAGCTACCGAGCAGTACTTC. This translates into CASSQGGQATEQYF.

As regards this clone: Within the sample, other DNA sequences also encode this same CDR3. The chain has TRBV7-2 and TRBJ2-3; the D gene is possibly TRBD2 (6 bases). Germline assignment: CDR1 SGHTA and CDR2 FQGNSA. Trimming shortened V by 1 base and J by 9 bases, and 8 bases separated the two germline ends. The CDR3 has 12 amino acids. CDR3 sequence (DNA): TGTGCCAGCAGCTTAGGCGGGGTCACGCAGTATTTT. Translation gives CASSLGGVTQYF. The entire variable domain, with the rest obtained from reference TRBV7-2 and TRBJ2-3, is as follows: GAGVSQSPSNKVTEKGKDVELRCDPISGHTALYWYRQSLGQGLEFLIYFQGNSAPDKSGLPSDRFSAERTGGSVSTLTIQRTQQEDSAVYLCASSLGGVTQYFGPGTRLTVL.